These 7 T cell receptor beta chains share one sample of origin, sequenced in a study of PD-L1 blockade in urothelial cancer (dated by TCRdb to about 2017). The time point label for this specimen denotes: peripheral blood 6 weeks after treatment start. The protocol used for the library was the immunoSEQ multiplex PCR assay. In its TCRdb copy, this immuneACCESS table keeps in-frame sequences only and misses some clones. Where compared with another copy, unresolved V genes explain less than half of these, and the others have no known cause. Recorded for this sample are about 35,000 clones; approximately 84% of them occurred a single time. Over 9.5% of the sample rests with the top ten. Source: PBMCs, taken around atezolizumab (anti-PD-L1) treatment. The receptor source for this set is a man aged 40-49 years with urothelial cancer.

This clone was counted between two and nine times. The genes are TRBV6-1 and TRBJ1-4, with D uncertain. This CDR3 has 13 amino acids. Germline CDR1 MNHNS, CDR2 SASEGT. V was shortened by 0 bases and J by 8 bases, with 7 bases between the two germline ends. CDR3 amino acids: CASSEAGREKLFF. The CDR3 DNA is TGTGCCAGCAGTGAAGCAGGGAGGGAAAAACTGTTTTTT.

The V call is TRBV27, the J call TRBJ2-5, with D tentatively TRBD2 (6 bases). The V and J ends lost 9 bases and 7 bases respectively, with 21 bases between them. CDR3 length: 14 residues. Germline V gene data show CDR1 as MNHEY and CDR2 as SMNVEV (reference sequence). CDR3 sequence: CASTGPGWRGTQYF. The CDR3 DNA reads as TGTGCCAGTACCGGGCCGGGCTGGAGGGGGACCCAGTACTTC.

V is TRBV6-6 and J is TRBJ2-1; 7 bases agree with TRBD2. Losses at the gene ends were 4 bases for V and 5 bases for J; bases not matched to a gene: 8. Germline V CDR1 and CDR2: MNHNY, SVGAGI (reference sequence). The CDR3 sequence is 15 residues long. The CDR3 DNA follows: TGTGCCAGCAGTTTTGGGCGGGAGTCCCACAATGAGCAGTTCTTC. Translated, it gives CASSFGRESHNEQFF.

The chain carries TRBV27 and TRBJ2-7; 15 bases are a match to TRBD2. Germline V gives CDR1 MNHEY, CDR2 SMNVEV (reference sequence). The CDR3 has 14 residues. J gave up 2 bases and V 8 bases, and 1 base lay outside the gene matches. This CDR3 reads CASGLAGGAYEQYF. In nucleotides, the CDR3 is TGTGCCAGCGGACTAGCGGGAGGGGCCTACGAGCAGTACTTC.

This clone appeared a few times. The chain is built from TRBV27 and TRBJ1-2; D might be TRBD1 (5 bases). The CDR3 loop spans 12 amino acids. Germline-derived CDR1 and CDR2 are MNHEY and SMNVEV (reference sequence). Trimming removed 4 bases at V and 6 bases at J, with 9 bases between. The CDR3 loop is CASSSPGDGYTF. DNA of the CDR3: TGTGCCAGCAGTTCTCCGGGGGATGGCTACACCTTC.

V usage is TRBV7-8 and J usage is TRBJ2-1; D ambiguous. V dropped 6 bases and J dropped 3 bases, with 15 bases sitting between them. The CDR3 is made up of 15 amino acids. Per the germline V gene, CDR1 is SGHVS and CDR2 is FQNEAQ. CDR3 DNA: TGTGCCAGCAGAATAGCCATTAGCTTCTACAATGAGCAGTTCTTC. This gives the protein CASRIAISFYNEQFF. The full variable domain, rest sourced from reference TRBV7-8 and TRBJ2-1, is GAGVSQSPRYKVAKRGQDVALRCDPISGHVSLFWYQQALGQGPEFLTYFQNEAQLDKSGLPSDRFFAERPEGSVSTLKIQRTQQEDSAVYLCASRIAISFYNEQFFGPGTRLTVL.

This clone was found once. V usage is TRBV15 and J usage is TRBJ2-7, with 13 bases identical to TRBD2. V lost 0 bases to trimming and J lost 1 base; unmatched junction nucleotides: 9. CDR1 and CDR2 from the germline V gene are LNHNV and YYDKDF (reference sequence). There are 19 residues in the CDR3. In DNA, the CDR3 is TGTGCCACCAGCAGAGATCCCCAACCGACTAGCGGGGGGTCCTACGAGCAGTACTTC. Residues: CATSRDPQPTSGGSYEQYF.